A single sample is the source of the 10 T cell receptor beta chains below, sequenced in a study of shared clonotypes between healthy human individuals. Terminally differentiated effector memory CD45RA+ cells were excluded by CCR7 positive selection of CD45RO-negative cells. TCRdb's copy holds only in-frame clones and misses some; the assay was immunoSEQ multiplex PCR. The sample contains 2 million to 2.5 million clones, about 94% of which appear only once. The sample was naive CD8+ T cells sorted from blood. Receptors were obtained from a man younger than 35 in good health.

This chain connects TRBV7-9 to TRBJ2-2; a weak D match, TRBD2 (7 bases). The CDR3 is 16 residues long. Germline-derived CDR1 and CDR2 are SEHNR and FQNEAQ (reference sequence). V gave up 7 bases and J gave up 1 base, with 16 bases separating them. The CDR3 region has the DNA TGTGCCAGCAACAGGGCGGGGGCCGAGAACACCGGGGAGCTGTTTTTT. It specifies CASNRAGAENTGELFF.

The gene calls are TRBV5-1 and TRBJ2-2; TRBD2 matches at 10 bases. CDR3 length: 15 amino acids. Germline-derived CDR1 and CDR2 are SGHRS and YFSETQ. With V trimmed by 5 bases and J by 7 bases, 8 bases remained unmatched. The CDR3 nucleotides are TGCGCCAGCAGGGAGCTAGCGGGAGTGAACGGGGAGCTGTTTTTT. Protein product: CASRELAGVNGELFF.

J is TRBJ1-2 and V is TRBV10-3, with D hard to call. The germline V gene encodes CDR1 ENHRY and CDR2 SYGVKD. The CDR3 covers 13 residues. Trimming took off 3 bases at V and 5 bases at J, with 10 bases between the two ends. CDR3 loop: CAISEAEKYGYTF. CDR3 in DNA: TGTGCCATCAGTGAAGCGGAGAAATATGGCTACACCTTC.

The chain couples TRBV28 to TRBJ2-7; 8 bases are shared with TRBD1. CDR1 MDHEN and CDR2 SYDVKM come from the germline V gene. The CDR3 has 16 amino acids. The J segment lost 4 bases and the V segment lost 4 bases, leaving 12 bases of the junction unmatched. In nucleotides, the CDR3 is TGTGCCAGCAGTTCTCCCGGTGGACAGGGAAGATACGAGCAGTACTTC. It codes for CASSSPGGQGRYEQYF.

V is TRBV15 and J is TRBJ1-1; maybe TRBD1 (6 bases). This CDR3 is 15 amino acids long. With 7 bases removed from V and 0 bases from J, the gap between germline ends came to 15 bases. The V gene's germline CDR1 is LNHNV and CDR2 YYDKDF (reference sequence). The DNA for the CDR3 is TGTGCCACCACCGAGGACAGACCTATGAACACTGAAGCTTTCTTT. It specifies CATTEDRPMNTEAFF.

The chain uses TRBV6-5 and TRBJ1-1; D call uncertain. Germline CDR1 reads MNHEY; CDR2 reads SVGAGI. This CDR3 has 15 amino acids. V was cut by 2 bases and J by 5 bases, with 15 bases left in between. The DNA of the CDR3 is TGTGCCAGCAGTTACACCGGCCCCCCGGGGACTGAAGCTTTCTTT. This sequence encodes CASSYTGPPGTEAFF.

The rearrangement joins TRBV19 to TRBJ2-2; D not certain. The CDR3 covers 16 residues. Deletions cut 5 bases from V and 0 bases from J, with 13 bases between. Germline V gene data show CDR1 as LNHDA and CDR2 as SQIVND (reference sequence). In DNA, the CDR3 is TGTGCCAGTAGTGTTTCCGGGTCCTCGAACACCGGGGAGCTGTTTTTT. Protein product: CASSVSGSSNTGELFF.

This chain connects TRBV4-1 to TRBJ1-1; 8 positions agree with TRBD1. V lost 3 bases and J lost 7; bases outside the gene matches: 4. The CDR3 extends over 13 amino acids. From germline, CDR1 is MGHRA and CDR2 YSYEKL. The CDR3 reads CASSHTGGSEAFF. The DNA of the CDR3 is TGCGCCAGCAGCCACACAGGGGGGAGTGAAGCTTTCTTT.

The V gene is TRBV7-6, the J gene TRBJ2-7; D may be TRBD1 or TRBD2 (6 bases each). CDR3 length equals 13 residues. V lost 4 bases and J 1 base, leaving 8 bases between the germline ends. The germline V gene has CDR1 SGHVS and CDR2 FNYEAQ. The CDR3 nucleotides read TGTGCCAGCAGCTGGGGGGCGTCCTACGAGCAGTACTTC. The encoded protein is CASSWGASYEQYF.

This clone has only one observation. The J gene is TRBJ1-2, the V gene TRBV7-9; D may be TRBD1 (5 bases). The germline V and J ends were trimmed by 1 base and 4 bases, with 16 bases remaining between them. This CDR3 contains 16 residues. Germline CDR1 reads SEHNR; CDR2 reads FQNEAQ (reference sequence). The CDR3 DNA reads as TGTGCCAGCAGCTTAGGGGGCTACACCCCGCCCTATGGCTACACCTTC. Residues: CASSLGGYTPPYGYTF.